The TCR beta chain described here comes from a study of blood T cell repertoires in COVID-19. Study context: Samples taken during acute and convalescent COVID-19 were collected in the United States, Italy and Spain. Sources were T cells, B-cell-depleted T cells, or PBMCs; the material itself was cDNA or gDNA.

CDR1 WSHSY and CDR2 SAAADI come from the germline V gene. The CDR3 sequence is 16 residues long. V lost 6 bases to trimming and J lost 2 bases; unmatched junction nucleotides: 3. As handled by the study authors: Cell counts per sample came from amplifying reference gene primers. The method was immunoSEQ multiplex PCR; TCRdb's version includes in-frame clones alone and lacks a portion of them. The DNA was the basis for D and trimming; V, J and clone size are from that table. The sample lists 190,000 or so clones; around 83% were seen once. The sequencing sample was made of peripheral blood. This clonotype originated in a woman aged 25 to 39 with active or convalescent COVID-19. The genes are TRBV10-2 and TRBJ2-1, with TRBD2 matching over 14 bases. CDR3 in amino acids: CASSKTSGRAYNEQFF. Written as DNA, the CDR3 is TGCGCCAGCAGCAAGACTAGCGGGAGGGCCTACAATGAGCAGTTCTTC.